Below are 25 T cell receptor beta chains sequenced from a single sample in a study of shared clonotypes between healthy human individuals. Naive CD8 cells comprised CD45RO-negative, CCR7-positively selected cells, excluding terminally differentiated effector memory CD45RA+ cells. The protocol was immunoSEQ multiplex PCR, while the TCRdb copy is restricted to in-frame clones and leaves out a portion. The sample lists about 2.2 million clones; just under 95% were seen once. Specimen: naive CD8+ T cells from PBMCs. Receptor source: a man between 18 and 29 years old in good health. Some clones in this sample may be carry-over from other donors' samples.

CDR3 amino acids: CASSTTGTGVYEQYF. Written as DNA, the CDR3 is TGTGCCAGTAGTACCACCGGGACAGGGGTTTACGAGCAGTACTTC. The chain links TRBV19 to TRBJ2-7, with TRBD1 identical over 10 bases. Trimming removed 4 bases from V and 4 bases from J; junction bases left unmatched: 7. Germline assignment: CDR1 LNHDA and CDR2 SQIVND (reference sequence). CDR3 size: 15 residues.

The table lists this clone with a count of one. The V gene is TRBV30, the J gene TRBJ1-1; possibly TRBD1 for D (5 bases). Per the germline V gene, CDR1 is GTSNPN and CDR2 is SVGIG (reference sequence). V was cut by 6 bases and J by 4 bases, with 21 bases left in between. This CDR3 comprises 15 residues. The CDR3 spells CACYPEGRLLTEAFF. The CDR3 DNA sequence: TGTGCCTGTTACCCCGAGGGGCGGCTTCTCACTGAAGCTTTCTTT.

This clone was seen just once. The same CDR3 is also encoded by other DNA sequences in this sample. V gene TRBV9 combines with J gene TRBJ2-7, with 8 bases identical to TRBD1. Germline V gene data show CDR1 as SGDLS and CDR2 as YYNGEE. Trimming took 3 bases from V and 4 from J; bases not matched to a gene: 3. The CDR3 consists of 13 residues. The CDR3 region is CASSGQGSYEQYF. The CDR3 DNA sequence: TGTGCCAGCAGCGGACAGGGGTCTTACGAGCAGTACTTC.

The CDR3 loop reads CATSRTKNTGVNQPQHF. The CDR3, as DNA: TGTGCCACCAGCAGAACTAAGAATACAGGGGTCAATCAGCCCCAGCATTTT. The chain links TRBV15 to TRBJ1-5; 7 positions agree with TRBD1. The CDR3 has 17 amino acids. The germline gives CDR1 LNHNV, CDR2 YYDKDF (reference sequence). Germline trimming cut 2 bases from V and 3 bases from J; bases unmatched to any gene: 10.

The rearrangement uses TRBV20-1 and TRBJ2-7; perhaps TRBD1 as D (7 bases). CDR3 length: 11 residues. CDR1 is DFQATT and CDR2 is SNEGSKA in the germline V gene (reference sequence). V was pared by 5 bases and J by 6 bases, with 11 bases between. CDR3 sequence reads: CSAAQGGEQYF. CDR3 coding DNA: TGCAGTGCTGCGCAGGGGGGCGAGCAGTACTTC.

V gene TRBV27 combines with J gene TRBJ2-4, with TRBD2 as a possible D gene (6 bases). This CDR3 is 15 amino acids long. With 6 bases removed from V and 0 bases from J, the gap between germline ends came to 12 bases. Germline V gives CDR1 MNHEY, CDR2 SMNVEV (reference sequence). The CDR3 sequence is CASSPAGLAKNIQYF. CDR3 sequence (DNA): TGTGCCAGCAGCCCCGCGGGGCTAGCCAAAAACATTCAGTACTTC.

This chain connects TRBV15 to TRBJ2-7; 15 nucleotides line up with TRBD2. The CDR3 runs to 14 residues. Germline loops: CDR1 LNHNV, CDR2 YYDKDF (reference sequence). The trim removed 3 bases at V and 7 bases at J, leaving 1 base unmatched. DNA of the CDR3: TGTGCCACCAGCAGGGGACTAGCGGGAGGTGAGCAGTACTTC. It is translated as CATSRGLAGGEQYF.

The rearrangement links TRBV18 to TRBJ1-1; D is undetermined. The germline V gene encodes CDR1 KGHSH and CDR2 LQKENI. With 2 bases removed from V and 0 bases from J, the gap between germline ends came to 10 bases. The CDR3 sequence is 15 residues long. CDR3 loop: CASSPGWKLNTEAFF. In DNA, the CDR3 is TGTGCCAGCTCACCAGGGTGGAAGTTGAACACTGAAGCTTTCTTT. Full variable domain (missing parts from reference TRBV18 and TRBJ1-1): NAGVMQNPRHLVRRRGQEARLRCSPMKGHSHVYWYRQLPEEGLKFMVYLQKENIIDESGMPKERFSAEFPKEGPSILRIQQVVRGDSAAYFCASSPGWKLNTEAFFGQGTRLTVV.

CDR3 loop: CASSLAGVNEQFF. CDR3 in DNA: TGTGCCAGCAGCTTAGCAGGGGTCAATGAGCAGTTCTTC. The V and J genes are TRBV7-8 and TRBJ2-1; weak D call: TRBD1 (5 bases). Germline CDR1 SGHVS, CDR2 FQNEAQ. V was pared by 0 bases and J by 6 bases, with 6 bases between. The CDR3 is 13 amino acids.

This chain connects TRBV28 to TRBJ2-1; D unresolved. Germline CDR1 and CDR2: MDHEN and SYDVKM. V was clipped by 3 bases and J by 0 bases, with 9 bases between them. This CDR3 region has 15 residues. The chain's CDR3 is CASSLDGRSYNEQFF. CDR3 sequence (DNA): TGTGCCAGCAGTTTGGACGGGCGCTCCTACAATGAGCAGTTCTTC.

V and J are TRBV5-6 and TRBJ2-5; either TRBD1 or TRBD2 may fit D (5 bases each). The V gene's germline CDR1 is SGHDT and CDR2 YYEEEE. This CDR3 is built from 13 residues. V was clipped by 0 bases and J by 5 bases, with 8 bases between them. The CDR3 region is CASSLVGVETQYF. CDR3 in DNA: TGTGCCAGCAGCTTGGTGGGGGTTGAGACCCAGTACTTC.

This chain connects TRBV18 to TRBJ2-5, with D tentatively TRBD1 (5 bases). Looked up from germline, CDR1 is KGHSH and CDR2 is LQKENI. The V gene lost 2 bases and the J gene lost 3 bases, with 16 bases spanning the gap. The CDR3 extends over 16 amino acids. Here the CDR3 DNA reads TGTGCCAGCTCACCAAATCGTGGGGCTGGGGAAGAGACCCAGTACTTC. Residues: CASSPNRGAGEETQYF. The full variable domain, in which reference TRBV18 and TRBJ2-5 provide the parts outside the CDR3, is NAGVMQNPRHLVRRRGQEARLRCSPMKGHSHVYWYRQLPEEGLKFMVYLQKENIIDESGMPKERFSAEFPKEGPSILRIQQVVRGDSAAYFCASSPNRGAGEETQYFGPGTRLLVL.

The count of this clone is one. CDR3 sequence reads: CASSVVAGTTGELFF. The CDR3 bases are TGTGCCAGCAGCGTTGTAGCGGGAACGACCGGGGAGCTGTTTTTT. The gene calls are TRBV9 and TRBJ2-2; 8 bases are a match to TRBD2. The length of the CDR3 is 15 residues. V lost 2 bases and J lost 5; bases outside the gene matches: 5. Germline CDR1 SGDLS, CDR2 YYNGEE.

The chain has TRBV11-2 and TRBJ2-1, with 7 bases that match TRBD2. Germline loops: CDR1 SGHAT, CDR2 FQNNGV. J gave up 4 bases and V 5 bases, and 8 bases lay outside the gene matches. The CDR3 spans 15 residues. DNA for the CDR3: TGTGCCAGCAGCCGCGGGACTAACTCATACAATGAGCAGTTCTTC. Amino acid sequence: CASSRGTNSYNEQFF. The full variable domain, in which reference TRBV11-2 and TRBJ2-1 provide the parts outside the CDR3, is EAGVAQSPRYKIIEKRQSVAFWCNPISGHATLYWYQQILGQGPKLLIQFQNNGVVDDSQLPKDRFSAERLKGVDSTLKIQPAKLEDSAVYLCASSRGTNSYNEQFFGPGTRLTVL.

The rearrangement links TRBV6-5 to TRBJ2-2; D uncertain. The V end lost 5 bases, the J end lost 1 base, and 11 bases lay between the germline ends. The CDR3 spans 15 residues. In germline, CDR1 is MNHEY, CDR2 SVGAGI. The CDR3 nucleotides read TGTGCCAGCAGTATGGACGGATGGAACACCGGGGAGCTGTTTTTT. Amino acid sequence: CASSMDGWNTGELFF.

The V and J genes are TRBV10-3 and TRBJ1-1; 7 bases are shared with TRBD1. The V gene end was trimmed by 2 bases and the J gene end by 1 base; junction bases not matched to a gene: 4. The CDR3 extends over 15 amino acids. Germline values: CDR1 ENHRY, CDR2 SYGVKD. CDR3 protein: CAISEVGTANTEAFF. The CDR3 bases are TGTGCCATCAGTGAGGTTGGGACAGCGAACACTGAAGCTTTCTTT.

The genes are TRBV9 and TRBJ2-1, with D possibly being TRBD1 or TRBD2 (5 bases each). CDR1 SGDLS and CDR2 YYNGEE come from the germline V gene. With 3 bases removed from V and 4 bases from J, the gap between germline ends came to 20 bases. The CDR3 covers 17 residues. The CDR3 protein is CASSAGTARPPYNEQFF. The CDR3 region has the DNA TGTGCCAGCAGCGCCGGGACGGCCCGGCCTCCGTACAATGAGCAGTTCTTC.

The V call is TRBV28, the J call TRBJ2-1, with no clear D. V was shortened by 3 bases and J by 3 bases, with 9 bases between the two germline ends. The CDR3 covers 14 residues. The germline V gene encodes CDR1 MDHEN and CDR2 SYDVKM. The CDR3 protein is CASSLGRDYNEQFF. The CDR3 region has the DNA TGTGCCAGCAGTTTGGGTAGGGACTACAATGAGCAGTTCTTC. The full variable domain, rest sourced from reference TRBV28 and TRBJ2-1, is DVKVTQSSRYLVKRTGEKVFLECVQDMDHENMFWYRQDPGLGLRLIYFSYDVKMKEKGDIPEGYSVSREKKERFSLILESASTNQTSMYLCASSLGRDYNEQFFGPGTRLTVL.

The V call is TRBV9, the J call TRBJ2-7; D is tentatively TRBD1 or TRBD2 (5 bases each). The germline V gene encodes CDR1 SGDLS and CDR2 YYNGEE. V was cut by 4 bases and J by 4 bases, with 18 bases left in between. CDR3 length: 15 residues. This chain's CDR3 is CASSPTPGPGYEQYF. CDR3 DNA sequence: TGTGCCAGCAGCCCAACGCCGGGACCAGGGTACGAGCAGTACTTC.

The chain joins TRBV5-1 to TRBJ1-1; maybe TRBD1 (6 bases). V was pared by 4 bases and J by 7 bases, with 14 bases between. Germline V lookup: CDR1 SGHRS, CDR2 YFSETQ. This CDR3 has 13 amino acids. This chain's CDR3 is CASSRDTDFEAFF. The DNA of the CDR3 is TGCGCCAGCAGCCGGGACACCGATTTTGAAGCTTTCTTT.

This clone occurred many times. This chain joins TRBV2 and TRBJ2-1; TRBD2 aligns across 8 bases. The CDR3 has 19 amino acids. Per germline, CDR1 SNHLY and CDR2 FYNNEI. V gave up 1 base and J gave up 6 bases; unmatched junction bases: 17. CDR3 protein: CASSEDRWKRERIGNEQFF. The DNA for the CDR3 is TGTGCCAGCAGTGAAGACCGGTGGAAGCGGGAGCGTATAGGCAATGAGCAGTTCTTC.

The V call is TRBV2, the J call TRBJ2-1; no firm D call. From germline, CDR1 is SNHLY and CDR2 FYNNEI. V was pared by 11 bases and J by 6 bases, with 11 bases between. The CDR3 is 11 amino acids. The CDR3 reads CAASAANEQFF. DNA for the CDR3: TGTGCCGCTAGTGCTGCCAATGAGCAGTTCTTC. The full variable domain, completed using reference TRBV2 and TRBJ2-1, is EPEVTQTPSHQVTQMGQEVILRCVPISNHLYFYWYRQILGQKVEFLVSFYNNEISEKSEIFDDQFSVERPDGSNFTLKIRSTKLEDSAMYFCAASAANEQFFGPGTRLTVL.

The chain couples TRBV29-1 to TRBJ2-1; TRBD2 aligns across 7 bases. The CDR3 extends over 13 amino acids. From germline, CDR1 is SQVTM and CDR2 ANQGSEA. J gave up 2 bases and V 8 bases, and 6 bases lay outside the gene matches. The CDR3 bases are TGCAGCTCAAGCGGGACCCCCTACAATGAGCAGTTCTTC. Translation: CSSSGTPYNEQFF.

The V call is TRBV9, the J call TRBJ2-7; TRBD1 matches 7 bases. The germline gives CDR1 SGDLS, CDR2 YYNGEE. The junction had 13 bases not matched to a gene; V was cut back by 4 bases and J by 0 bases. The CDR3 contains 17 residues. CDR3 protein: CASSPIPMAGGSYEQYF. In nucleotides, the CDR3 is TGTGCCAGCAGCCCCATCCCCATGGCAGGGGGCTCCTACGAGCAGTACTTC.

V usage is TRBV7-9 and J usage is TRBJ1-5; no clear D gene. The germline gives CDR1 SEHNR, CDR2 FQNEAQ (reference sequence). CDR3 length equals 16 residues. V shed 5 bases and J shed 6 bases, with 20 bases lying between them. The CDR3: CASSQNLAAAGQPQHF. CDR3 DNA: TGTGCCAGCAGCCAGAACTTGGCTGCCGCGGGTCAGCCCCAGCATTTT.